Listed below are T cell receptor beta chains from one sample, sequenced in a study of T cells in Graves' hyperthyroidism and ophthalmopathy. TCRdb re-analysed the multiplex PCR reads in MiXCR, keeping a single row per CDR3 protein. The sample includes roughly 510,000 distinct CDR3 sequences, roughly 20% of them seen just once. The sequenced material came from blood. All receptors come from a man between 18 and 29 years old with Graves' hyperthyroidism. Both conserved end residues are part of each CDR3. Fields, in order: D gene, clone size, V gene, J gene, CDR3 DNA, CDR3 protein. D genes are given only for firm matches. A row's size may be missing; if present it is once, few, many or a size class.

-	many	TRBV7-9	TRBJ1-1	TGTGCCAGCAGCTTAGATTTTCTGAACACTGAAGCTTTCTTT	CASSLDFLNTEAFF
-	many	TRBV2	TRBJ1-5	TGTGCCAGCAGTAAAGGAGGGCATAGGCAGCCCCAGCATTTT	CASSKGGHRQPQHF
-	many	TRBV25-1	TRBJ1-6	TGTGCCAGCAGTGAATCCGACTTCTTCTATTCACCCCTCCACTTT	CASSESDFFYSPLHF
-	few	TRBV28	TRBJ2-2	TGTGCCAGCAGTTTCACCCTCGTCGGGACCGGGGAGCTGTTTTTT	CASSFTLVGTGELFF
TRBD1	-	TRBV13	TRBJ2-2	TGTGCCAGCAGCTCTGGGACAGGGCGGGTCACCGGGGAGCTGTTTTTT	CASSSGTGRVTGELFF
-	many	TRBV2	TRBJ1-1	TGTGCCAGCGAGGGGGACATGAACACTGAAGCTTTCTTT	CASEGDMNTEAFF
TRBD1	few	TRBV12-3/TRBV12-4	TRBJ2-3	TGTGCCAGCAGTCCTGGGGACAGAAGCCTCACAGATACGCAGTATTTT	CASSPGDRSLTDTQYF
-	many	TRBV12-3/TRBV12-4	TRBJ1-1	TGTGCCAGCAGTCTTCCTGAAAACAAAGCTTTCTTT	CASSLPENKAFF
-	few	TRBV18	TRBJ1-1	TGTGCCAGCTCCCTAAAGAGGGAAACTGAAGCTTTCTTT	CASSLKRETEAFF
TRBD1	many	TRBV5-5	TRBJ1-1	TGTGCCAGCAGCTTGGCCCAGGGGGTTAACACTGAAGCTTTCTTT	CASSLAQGVNTEAFF
-	few	TRBV12-3/TRBV12-4	TRBJ1-2	TGTGCCAGCACCCCTAGTAGACCAGGCCTGGCGGGCTACACCTTC	CASTPSRPGLAGYTF
-	-	TRBV6-5	TRBJ2-7	TGTGCCAGCAGTTACCTCTCGAGAGGCGATGGGGAGCAGTACTTC	CASSYLSRGDGEQYF
-	many	TRBV30	TRBJ2-5	TGTGCCTGGAGTGTAACTGGGAAAGAGACCCAGTACTTC	CAWSVTGKETQYF
TRBD1	few	TRBV5-1	TRBJ2-5	TGCACCAGCTCCAAGCCCGGGACAGGGGTTCCAGAGACCCAGTACTTC	CTSSKPGTGVPETQYF
-	few	TRBV28	TRBJ1-1	TGTGCCAGCACCCCGGGGCGGGTGAACACTGAAGCTTTCTTT	CASTPGRVNTEAFF
-	many	TRBV12-3/TRBV12-4	TRBJ1-5	TGTGCCAGCAGTTTAAGAGGGACGGATCAGCCCCAGCATTTT	CASSLRGTDQPQHF
-	-	TRBV6-1	TRBJ1-6	TGTGCCAGCAGTGAATGGGACCTCGGTTCACCCCTCCACTTT	CASSEWDLGSPLHF
TRBD1	many	TRBV11-2	TRBJ2-7	TGTGCCAGCAGCTTAGAAGGGGCGCCCCGGGACAGGACATCCTACGAGCAGTACTTC	CASSLEGAPRDRTSYEQYF
-	many	TRBV6-1	TRBJ1-2	TGTGCCAGCAGTACAACATTGAACGGGGGTTATGGCTACACCTTC	CASSTTLNGGYGYTF
TRBD1	-	TRBV6-4	TRBJ1-2	TGTGCCAGCCACCAGGGGGGGTTTGGCTACACCTTC	CASHQGGFGYTF
-	-	TRBV12-3/TRBV12-4	TRBJ1-1	TGTGCCAGCAGTTTATTTGGATGGACTGAAGCTTTCTTT	CASSLFGWTEAFF
-	-	TRBV28	TRBJ2-7	TGTGCCAGCAGACCCGGGACGGACTTATACGAGCAGTACTTC	CASRPGTDLYEQYF
-	many	TRBV6-5	TRBJ2-2	TGTGCCAGCAGGCCCCTGGGGCACACCGGGGAGCTGTTTTTT	CASRPLGHTGELFF
TRBD1	-	TRBV10-1	TRBJ2-7	TGCGCCGCAACAGGGGCGCCTAAATACGAGCAGTACTTC	CAATGAPKYEQYF
TRBD1	-	TRBV3-1	TRBJ2-7	TGTGCCAGCAGCCAAACCTGGACAGGGACGAGGTTCTACGAGCTGTACTTC	CASSQTWTGTRFYELYF
-	many	TRBV7-2	TRBJ2-7	TGTGCCAGCAGACTCACTAGTATCGGCGAGCAGTACTTC	CASRLTSIGEQYF
TRBD1	many	TRBV28	TRBJ1-2	TGTGCCAGCAGTTTAGGCCCCGAAACAGGGGGAAACTATGGCTACACCTTC	CASSLGPETGGNYGYTF
-	many	TRBV28	TRBJ1-2	TGTGCCAGCTACCTAGGGAGGGATAACTATGGCTACACCTTC	CASYLGRDNYGYTF
TRBD2	-	TRBV20-1	TRBJ2-7	TGCAGTGCTAGGGCCCCTATTAGCGGGAGCTACGAGCAGTACTTC	CSARAPISGSYEQYF
-	many	TRBV6-1	TRBJ1-2	TGTGCCAGCACCCGAGGGGTAGAGGGCTACACCTTC	CASTRGVEGYTF
TRBD1	many	TRBV6-5	TRBJ2-5	TGTGCCAGCAGTTCACCAGGGGTACAGGGGGGCCAAGAGACCCAGTACTTC	CASSSPGVQGGQETQYF
-	many	TRBV6-1	TRBJ1-1	TGTGCCAGCAGTGAAGCTCCCGTACGCCTAGCTTTCTTT	CASSEAPVRLAFF
-	-	TRBV27	TRBJ2-5	TGTGCCAGCGGGTCCTTAGCGTTCCAAGAGACCCAGTACTTC	CASGSLAFQETQYF
-	many	TRBV20-1	TRBJ1-1	TGCAGTGCTAGTACAGGGTTTTCGAACACTGAAGCTTTCTTT	CSASTGFSNTEAFF
-	many	TRBV6-4	TRBJ1-2	TGTGTAGGGGTTTATGGCTACACCTTC	CVGVYGYTF
-	many	TRBV28	TRBJ1-2	TGTGCCAGCAGTTACCCCCTGGGAGGTCGGAACGGCTACACCTTC	CASSYPLGGRNGYTF
-	few	TRBV12-3/TRBV12-4	TRBJ1-1	TGTGCCAGCAGTGGAGCGGGAACTTGGGAGGTGAACACTGGAGCTTTCTTT	CASSGAGTWEVNTGAFF
TRBD2	many	TRBV12-3/TRBV12-4	TRBJ2-5	TGTGCCAGCAACCCAGGTAGCGGGGTTGAGACCCAGTACTTC	CASNPGSGVETQYF
-	many	TRBV5-1	TRBJ1-1	TGCGCCAGCAGCACTGGCAGGGGTGAAGCTTTCTTT	CASSTGRGEAFF
-	many	TRBV11-3	TRBJ1-1	TGTGCCAGCAGCTTAGAAAGGGGAGGGACTGAAGCTTTCTTT	CASSLERGGTEAFF
-	many	TRBV19	TRBJ2-2	TGTGCCAGTAGTATAGATCCGGCCACCGGGGAGCTGTTTTTT	CASSIDPATGELFF
-	many	TRBV2	TRBJ2-5	TGTGCCTCCGCCCTATCGGGGGCCGGGGAGACCCAGTACTTC	CASALSGAGETQYF
TRBD1	many	TRBV11-2	TRBJ1-1	TGTGCCAGCAGCTCCCACAGGGGGCTAGGCACTGAAGCTTTCTTT	CASSSHRGLGTEAFF
-	few	TRBV6-1	TRBJ1-6	TGTGCCAGCAGTGCTCAGAGAAATTCACCCCTCCACTTT	CASSAQRNSPLHF
-	many	TRBV10-1	TRBJ1-1	TGCGCCAGCAGGATTAGTTACAGGACTACTGAAGCTTTCTTT	CASRISYRTTEAFF
-	few	TRBV6-5	TRBJ1-2	TGTGCCAGCAGTTACGCCAGGGATCATGGCTACACCTTC	CASSYARDHGYTF
-	many	TRBV20-1	TRBJ1-2	TGCAGTGCTAGAGGTCCGGGACACTATGGCTACACCTTC	CSARGPGHYGYTF
TRBD1	-	TRBV6-1	TRBJ2-7	TGTGCCAGCACCGCCGGACAGGCGGACACCTACGAGCAGTACTTC	CASTAGQADTYEQYF
-	-	TRBV6-2/TRBV6-3	TRBJ2-5	TGTGCCAGCAGTTACTTGGCGGTAAAAGAGACCCAGTACTTC	CASSYLAVKETQYF
-	once	TRBV11-2	TRBJ2-5	TGTGCCAGCAGCTTAAATTTTGGCGGGGACGAAGAGACCCAGTACTTC	CASSLNFGGDEETQYF
-	many	TRBV30	TRBJ2-7	TGTGCCTGGGCGTTGACCGACTACGAGCAGTACTTC	CAWALTDYEQYF
-	many	TRBV27	TRBJ1-5	TGTGCCAGCAGTTTATATGGGGGCGTGCAGCCCCAGCATTTT	CASSLYGGVQPQHF
TRBD1	many	TRBV14	TRBJ1-2	TGTGCCAGCTCGCCGGGACAGGACTATGGCTACACCTTC	CASSPGQDYGYTF
-	once	TRBV24-1	TRBJ1-1	TGTGCCACCCGGGGGGAGGGGGTGAACACTGAAGCTTTCTTT	CATRGEGVNTEAFF
-	once	TRBV19	TRBJ1-1	TGTGCCAGTACGGCCGCGTGGGGTACTGAAGCTTTCTTT	CASTAAWGTEAFF
-	-	TRBV11-2	TRBJ2-7	TGTGCCAGCAGCTTAATTATAAATAGGGACGGAATCTACGAGCAGTACTTC	CASSLIINRDGIYEQYF
TRBD1	few	TRBV10-3	TRBJ2-7	TGTGCCATCAGTGAGCCGGGACAGGGTCCTACCGAGCAGTACTTC	CAISEPGQGPTEQYF